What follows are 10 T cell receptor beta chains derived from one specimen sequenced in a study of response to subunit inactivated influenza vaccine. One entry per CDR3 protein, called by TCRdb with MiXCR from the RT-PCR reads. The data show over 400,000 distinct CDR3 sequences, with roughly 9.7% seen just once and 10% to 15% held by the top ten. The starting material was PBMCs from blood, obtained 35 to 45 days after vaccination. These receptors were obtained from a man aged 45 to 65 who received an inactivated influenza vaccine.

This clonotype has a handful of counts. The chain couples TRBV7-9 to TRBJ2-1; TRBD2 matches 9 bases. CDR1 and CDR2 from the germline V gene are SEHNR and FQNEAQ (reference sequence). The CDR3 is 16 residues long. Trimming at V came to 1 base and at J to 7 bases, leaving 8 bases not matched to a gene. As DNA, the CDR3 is TGTGCCAGCAGCTTAGTGCTAGCGGGGTCGCGGAATGAGCAGTTCTTC. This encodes CASSLVLAGSRNEQFF.

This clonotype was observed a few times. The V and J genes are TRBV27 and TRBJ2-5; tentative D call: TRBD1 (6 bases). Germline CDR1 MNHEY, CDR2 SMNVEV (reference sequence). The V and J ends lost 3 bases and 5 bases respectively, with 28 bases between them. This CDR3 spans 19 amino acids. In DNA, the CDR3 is TGTGCCAGCAGTTTGAGTCTTCCGCCGAAGGACAGTTTGGGCGAGACCCAGTACTTC. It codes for CASSLSLPPKDSLGETQYF.

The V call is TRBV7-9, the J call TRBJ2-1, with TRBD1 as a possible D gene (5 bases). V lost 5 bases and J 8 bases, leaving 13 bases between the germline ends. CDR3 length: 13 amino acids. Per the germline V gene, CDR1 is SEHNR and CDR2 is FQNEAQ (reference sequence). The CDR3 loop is CASSQGPWDEQFF. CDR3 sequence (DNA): TGTGCCAGCAGCCAGGGCCCTTGGGATGAGCAGTTCTTC.

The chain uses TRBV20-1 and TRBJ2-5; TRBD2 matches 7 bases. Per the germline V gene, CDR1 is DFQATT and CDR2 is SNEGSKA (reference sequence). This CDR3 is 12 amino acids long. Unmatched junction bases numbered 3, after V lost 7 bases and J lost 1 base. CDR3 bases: TGCAGTGGGGGACTATCCCAAGAGACCCAGTACTTC. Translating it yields CSGGLSQETQYF.

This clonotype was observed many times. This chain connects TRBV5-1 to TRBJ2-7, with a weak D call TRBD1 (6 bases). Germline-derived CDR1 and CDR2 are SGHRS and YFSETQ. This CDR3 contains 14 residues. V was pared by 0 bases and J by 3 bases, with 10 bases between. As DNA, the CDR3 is TGCGCCAGCAGCTTGGTGGGGGCGAGCTACGAGCAGTACTTC. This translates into CASSLVGASYEQYF.

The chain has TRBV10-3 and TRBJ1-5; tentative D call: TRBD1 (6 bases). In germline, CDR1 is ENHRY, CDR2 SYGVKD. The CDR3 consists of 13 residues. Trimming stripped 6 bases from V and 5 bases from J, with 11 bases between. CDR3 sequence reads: CAISRTEDQPQHF. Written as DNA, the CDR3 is TGTGCCATCAGCAGGACAGAGGATCAGCCCCAGCATTTT.

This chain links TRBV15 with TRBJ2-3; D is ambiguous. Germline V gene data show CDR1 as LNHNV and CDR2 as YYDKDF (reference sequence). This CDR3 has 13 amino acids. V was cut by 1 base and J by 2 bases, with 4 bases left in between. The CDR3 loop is CATSRGITDTQYF. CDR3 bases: TGTGCCACCAGCAGAGGGATCACAGATACGCAGTATTTT.

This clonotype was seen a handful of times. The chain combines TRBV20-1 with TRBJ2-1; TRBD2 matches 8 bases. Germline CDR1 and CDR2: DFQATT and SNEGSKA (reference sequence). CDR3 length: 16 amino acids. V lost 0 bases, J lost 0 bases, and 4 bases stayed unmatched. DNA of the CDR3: TGCAGTGCTAGAGACCCGGGGGGGCTCTCCTACAATGAGCAGTTCTTC. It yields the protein CSARDPGGLSYNEQFF.

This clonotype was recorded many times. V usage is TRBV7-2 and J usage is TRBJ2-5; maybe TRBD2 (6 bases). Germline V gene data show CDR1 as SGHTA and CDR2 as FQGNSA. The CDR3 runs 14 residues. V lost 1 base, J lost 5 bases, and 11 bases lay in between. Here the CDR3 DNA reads TGTGCCAGCAGCTTAGGACGAGGAGGGGAGACCCAGTACTTC. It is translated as CASSLGRGGETQYF.

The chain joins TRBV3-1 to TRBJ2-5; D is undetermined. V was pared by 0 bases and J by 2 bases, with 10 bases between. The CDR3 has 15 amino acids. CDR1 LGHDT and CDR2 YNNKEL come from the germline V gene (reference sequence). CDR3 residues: CASSQDPYSQETQYF. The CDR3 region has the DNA TGTGCCAGCAGCCAAGACCCGTACAGTCAAGAGACCCAGTACTTC.